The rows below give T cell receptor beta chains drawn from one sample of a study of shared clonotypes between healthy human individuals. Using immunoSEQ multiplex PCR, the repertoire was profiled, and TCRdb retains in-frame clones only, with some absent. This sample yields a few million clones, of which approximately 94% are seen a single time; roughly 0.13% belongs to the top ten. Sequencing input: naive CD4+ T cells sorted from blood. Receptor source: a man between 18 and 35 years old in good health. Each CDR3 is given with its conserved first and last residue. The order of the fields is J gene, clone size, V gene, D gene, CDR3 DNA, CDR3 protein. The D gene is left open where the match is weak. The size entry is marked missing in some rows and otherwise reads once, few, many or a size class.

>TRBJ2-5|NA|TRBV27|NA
TGTGCCAGCAGTCGACAGGCGAGGCGGGGGAACTTCGAGACCCAGTACTTC
CASSRQARRGNFETQYF
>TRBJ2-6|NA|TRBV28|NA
TGTGCCAGCAGTTTAGGCACAGGGAGGCTAGCGCGGGGGGCCAACGTCCTGACTTTC
CASSLGTGRLARGANVLTF
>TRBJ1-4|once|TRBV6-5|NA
TGTGCCAGCAGTTCCTGGGGGCCTAATGAAAAACTGTTTTTT
CASSSWGPNEKLFF
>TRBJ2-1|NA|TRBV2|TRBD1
TGTGCCAGCAGGAAGGACAGGGGGGACAATGAGCAGTTCTTC
CASRKDRGDNEQFF
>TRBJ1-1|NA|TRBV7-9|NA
TGTGCCAGCAGCTTACCTCGGGAGCCTCGAACTGAAGCTTTCTTT
CASSLPREPRTEAFF
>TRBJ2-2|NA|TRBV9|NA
TGTGCCAGCAGGGCGGGGAACACCGGGGAGCTGTTTTTT
CASRAGNTGELFF
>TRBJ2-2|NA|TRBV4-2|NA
TGTGCCAGCAGCCAAGAGGTTTGGGCGGGGGCGAAAAACACCGGGGAGCTGTTTTTT
CASSQEVWAGAKNTGELFF
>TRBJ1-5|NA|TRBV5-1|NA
TGCGCCAGCAGCTTGGTAGGCGGCGAGCAGCCCCAGCATTTT
CASSLVGGEQPQHF
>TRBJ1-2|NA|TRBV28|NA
TGTGCCAGCATTCCCCTCCTGGGGGACATCACCTACTATGGCTACACCTTC
CASIPLLGDITYYGYTF
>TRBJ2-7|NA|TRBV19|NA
TGTGCCAGTGCCTCGGATTCCTACGAGCAGTACTTC
CASASDSYEQYF
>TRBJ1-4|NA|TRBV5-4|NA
TGTGCCAGCGCCAGGGGTGCTAATGAAAAACTGTTTTTT
CASARGANEKLFF
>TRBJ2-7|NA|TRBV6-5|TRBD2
TGTGCCAGCAGTTCGGGACTATCAAACAACGAGCAGTACTTC
CASSSGLSNNEQYF
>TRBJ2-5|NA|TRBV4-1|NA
TGCGCCAGCAGCCAAGATGGGGGAACATGGGAGACCCAGTACTTC
CASSQDGGTWETQYF
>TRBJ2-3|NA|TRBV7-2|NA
TGTGCCAGCAGCCGTGGGACCTTCACAGATACGCAGTATTTT
CASSRGTFTDTQYF
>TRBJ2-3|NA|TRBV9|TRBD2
TGTGCCAGCAGTCCTAGCGGGAATTCAGATACGCAGTATTTT
CASSPSGNSDTQYF
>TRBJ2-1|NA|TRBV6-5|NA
TGTGCCAGCAAGAGCGACAATGAGCAGTTCTTC
CASKSDNEQFF
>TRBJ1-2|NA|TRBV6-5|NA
TGTGCCAGCAGTTACTCCGGACAGAGTGGTGGCTACACCTTC
CASSYSGQSGGYTF
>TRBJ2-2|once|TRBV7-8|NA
TGTGCCAGCAGCGTAGGGGCCCGGGGAATTACCGGGGAGCTGTTTTTT
CASSVGARGITGELFF
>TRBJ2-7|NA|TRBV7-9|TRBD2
TGTGCCAGCAGCTCCACCCGGACACCGACTAGCGGCGTGCAGTACTTC
CASSSTRTPTSGVQYF
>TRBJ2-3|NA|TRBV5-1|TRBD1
TGCGCCAGCGCCGAGCGTTGGACAGGGGGCCTACCAGATACGCAGTATTTT
CASAERWTGGLPDTQYF
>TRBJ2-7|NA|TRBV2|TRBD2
TGTGCCAGCAGTGAAGCGCGGGGACTAGCGGGGGCCTCGGGCGAGCAGTACTTC
CASSEARGLAGASGEQYF
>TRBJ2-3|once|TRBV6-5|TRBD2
TGTGCCAGCAGCCGCCAGCGGGGGAGAGATACGCAGTATTTT
CASSRQRGRDTQYF
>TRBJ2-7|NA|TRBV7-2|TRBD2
TGTGCCAGCAGCTCGAGTACGAGCGGGAGGCACGAGCAGTACTTC
CASSSSTSGRHEQYF
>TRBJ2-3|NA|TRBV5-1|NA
TGCGCCAGCAGCATGTGGGGGGCTAGCACAGATACGCAGTATTTT
CASSMWGASTDTQYF